Listed below are T cell receptor beta chains from one sample, sequenced in a study of blood T cell repertoires in COVID-19. Generated by immunoSEQ multiplex PCR, the TCRdb table keeps only in-frame clones and is missing some. The sample includes about 80,000 clones, around 87% of them seen just once. The sample consisted of peripheral blood. The receptors shown here come from a woman older than 75 with active or convalescent COVID-19. Both conserved end residues are part of each CDR3. A D gene is named only where the DNA matches it firmly.

v_call	j_call	d_call	cdr3_aa
TRBV7-9	TRBJ1-3	.	CASSLGAGNTIYF
TRBV7-2	TRBJ2-5	TRBD1	CASSWGRTGFGETQYF
TRBV28	TRBJ1-1	TRBD1	CASSRGTGRAFF
TRBV7-9	TRBJ1-6	TRBD1	CASSQTRGLNNSPLHF
TRBV19	TRBJ2-7	TRBD1	CASALGQGIHEQYF
TRBV4-1	TRBJ2-7	.	CASSQEWGQSSYEQYF
TRBV11-3	TRBJ2-7	TRBD1	CATSRDRALVRGSGYEQYF
TRBV7-2	TRBJ2-5	TRBD2	CASSFDRGEETQYF
TRBV5-1	TRBJ2-1	TRBD2	CASSGSGLAGGGEQFF
TRBV18	TRBJ1-1	.	CASSPDYLNTEAFF
TRBV9	TRBJ2-7	TRBD2	CASSVGASGRGEQYF
TRBV28	TRBJ1-5	TRBD1	CASSLGQGRYQPQHF
TRBV6-5	TRBJ1-1	.	CASSLQGGTEAFF
TRBV6-2/TRBV6-3	TRBJ2-7	TRBD1	CASSPRTGTLYEQYF
TRBV18	TRBJ1-2	.	CASSPLQGPEGGYTF
TRBV5-1	TRBJ1-1	.	CASSPADLNTEAFF
TRBV25-1	TRBJ1-4	.	CASRSFRGVNEKLFF
TRBV9	TRBJ2-2	.	CASSPRDQTGGTITGELFF
TRBV10-3	TRBJ1-4	TRBD1	CAIRDRQGSNEKLFF